These T cell receptor beta chains were read from a single sample in a study of shared clonotypes between healthy human individuals. TCRdb keeps only in-frame clones here, not all; method: immunoSEQ multiplex PCR. The data contain over a million clones, approximately 98.5% of them singletons. Input material: naive CD4+ T cells sorted from blood. The receptors were gathered from a man under 40 in good health. Each CDR3 is given with its conserved first and last residue. The D gene is left open where the match is weak. Not all rows give a size; the values are once, few, many and, for expanded clones, a class.

clone size	V gene	J gene	D gene	CDR3 protein	CDR3 DNA
NA	TRBV7-8	TRBJ2-7	NA	CASSLEALPPHEQYF	TGTGCCAGCAGCTTAGAAGCCCTTCCTCCCCACGAGCAGTACTTC
NA	TRBV7-8	TRBJ2-7	NA	CASSLVTESIYEQYF	TGTGCCAGCAGCTTAGTCACAGAATCCATCTACGAGCAGTACTTC
NA	TRBV27	TRBJ2-2	NA	CASSLYGKANTGELFF	TGTGCCAGCAGTTTATACGGGAAAGCGAACACCGGGGAGCTGTTTTTT
NA	TRBV6-5	TRBJ1-4	TRBD1	CASSSRGLEEKLFF	TGTGCCAGCAGTTCCAGGGGGCTGGAGGAAAAACTGTTTTTT
NA	TRBV2	TRBJ2-5	NA	CASTPDGQETQYF	TGTGCCAGCACCCCGGACGGGCAAGAGACCCAGTACTTC
once	TRBV7-2	TRBJ1-1	NA	CASSLTGPTEAFF	TGTGCCAGCAGCTTAACAGGCCCCACTGAAGCTTTCTTT
NA	TRBV5-5	TRBJ2-2	TRBD1	CASNLGSQGAKFGELFF	TGTGCCAGCAACCTGGGCAGTCAGGGGGCCAAGTTCGGGGAGCTGTTTTTT
NA	TRBV5-1	TRBJ2-3	NA	CASSFDLPPTDTQYF	TGCGCCAGCAGCTTTGACCTACCCCCCACAGATACGCAGTATTTT
NA	TRBV18	TRBJ2-5	NA	CASSPRHGGEETQYF	TGTGCCAGCTCACCACGGCACGGGGGTGAGGAGACCCAGTACTTC
NA	TRBV6-4	TRBJ2-3	NA	CASSVDRASTDTQYF	TGTGCCAGCAGTGTGGACAGAGCTAGCACAGATACGCAGTATTTT
NA	TRBV5-6	TRBJ1-1	TRBD1	CASSLGDRALNTEAFF	TGTGCCAGCAGCTTGGGGGACAGGGCATTGAACACTGAAGCTTTCTTT
NA	TRBV7-3	TRBJ2-2	TRBD2	CASSLGQRGGRVTGELFF	TGTGCCAGCAGCTTGGGTCAACGTGGCGGGAGAGTCACCGGGGAGCTGTTTTTT
once	TRBV7-8	TRBJ1-3	NA	CASSLRRGQSSGNTIYF	TGTGCCAGCAGCTTACGGAGGGGCCAAAGCTCTGGAAACACCATATATTTT
NA	TRBV11-3	TRBJ1-2	NA	CASSQGREAHGYTF	TGTGCCAGCAGCCAAGGCCGGGAAGCACATGGCTACACCTTC
NA	TRBV19	TRBJ2-1	NA	CASSRGGFTSDSYNEQFF	TGTGCCAGTAGCCGAGGGGGTTTCACTAGCGATTCCTACAATGAGCAGTTCTTC
NA	TRBV6-1	TRBJ2-1	NA	CASEARVYNEQFF	TGTGCCAGCGAAGCTAGAGTTTACAATGAGCAGTTCTTC
once	TRBV25-1	TRBJ2-5	NA	CASKSEETQYF	TGTGCCAGCAAATCTGAAGAGACCCAGTACTTC
NA	TRBV5-4	TRBJ2-3	TRBD2	CASSLATSGSTDTQYF	TGTGCCAGCAGCTTGGCAACTAGCGGAAGCACAGATACGCAGTATTTT
NA	TRBV5-6	TRBJ2-5	NA	CASSPGLTETQYF	TGTGCCAGCAGCCCCGGACTAACAGAGACCCAGTACTTC
NA	TRBV30	TRBJ1-2	TRBD1	CAWEPGQGAGYTF	TGTGCCTGGGAACCTGGGCAGGGGGCGGGCTACACCTTC
NA	TRBV28	TRBJ2-3	NA	CASSSKFDTQYF	TGTGCCAGCAGTTCTAAATTCGATACGCAGTATTTT
NA	TRBV9	TRBJ2-1	NA	CASSVGWASSYNEQFF	TGTGCCAGCAGCGTAGGCTGGGCCAGCTCCTACAATGAGCAGTTCTTC
NA	TRBV19	TRBJ2-1	NA	CASSIRSTTDEQFF	TGTGCCAGTAGTATAAGGTCTACCACGGATGAGCAGTTCTTC
NA	TRBV7-9	TRBJ1-1	NA	CASSLSQNTEAFF	TGTGCCAGCAGCTTATCCCAGAACACTGAAGCTTTCTTT
NA	TRBV10-2	TRBJ2-1	NA	CASSELGGRVFF	TGCGCCAGCAGTGAGCTAGGGGGGAGGGTGTTCTTC
once	TRBV25-1	TRBJ2-5	TRBD2	CASSEWAGTKGETQYF	TGTGCCAGCAGTGAATGGGCCGGGACTAAGGGGGAGACCCAGTACTTC
NA	TRBV29-1	TRBJ2-1	TRBD1	CSVEGRGRDTVQFF	TGCAGCGTTGAGGGCAGGGGGCGTGATACGGTGCAGTTCTTC
NA	TRBV30	TRBJ1-5	TRBD1	CAADRGSNQPQHF	TGTGCCGCAGACAGGGGAAGCAATCAGCCCCAGCATTTT
NA	TRBV5-1	TRBJ2-1	TRBD2	CASSGLAGGTYNEQFF	TGCGCCAGCAGCGGACTAGCGGGAGGAACCTACAATGAGCAGTTCTTC
NA	TRBV5-1	TRBJ2-2	NA	CASSRSRPNTGELFF	TGCGCCAGCAGCCGATCAAGGCCAAACACCGGGGAGCTGTTTTTT
NA	TRBV18	TRBJ2-4	NA	CASSPPSGSGIQYF	TGTGCCAGCTCACCACCGTCGGGGTCCGGCATTCAGTACTTC
NA	TRBV7-2	TRBJ2-7	NA	CASSLSGAITYEQYF	TGTGCCAGCAGCTTAAGCGGTGCCATAACCTACGAGCAGTACTTC
NA	TRBV11-2	TRBJ2-1	TRBD2	CASRGLEGPLNEQFF	TGTGCCAGCAGGGGACTAGAAGGCCCCTTAAATGAGCAGTTCTTC
NA	TRBV6-5	TRBJ2-1	NA	CANEREIVANEQFF	TGTGCCAATGAACGGGAGATAGTGGCCAATGAGCAGTTCTTC
NA	TRBV10-3	TRBJ2-1	TRBD2	CAITFGGSSGNEQFF	TGTGCCATCACCTTCGGGGGGTCGTCGGGCAATGAGCAGTTCTTC
NA	TRBV29-1	TRBJ2-1	TRBD2	CSFTVAGVYNEQFF	TGCAGCTTTACCGTAGCGGGAGTCTACAATGAGCAGTTCTTC
NA	TRBV15	TRBJ2-5	NA	CATSRIRGETQYF	TGTGCCACCAGCAGAATACGGGGTGAGACCCAGTACTTC
NA	TRBV18	TRBJ2-7	TRBD1	CASSTGTGSYEQYF	TGTGCCAGCTCAACCGGGACAGGCAGCTACGAGCAGTACTTC
NA	TRBV6-5	TRBJ1-1	NA	CASSYSSVPNTEAFF	TGTGCCAGCAGTTACTCGTCGGTGCCGAACACTGAAGCTTTCTTT
NA	TRBV5-4	TRBJ1-1	TRBD1	CASSTPGQVEAFF	TGTGCCAGCAGCACCCCGGGACAGGTCGAAGCTTTCTTT
NA	TRBV20-1	TRBJ1-5	NA	CSAENQPQHF	TGCAGTGCCGAGAATCAGCCCCAGCATTTT
NA	TRBV5-4	TRBJ2-1	NA	CASSQAAEYYYNEQFF	TGTGCCAGCAGCCAAGCGGCGGAATACTACTACAATGAGCAGTTCTTC
NA	TRBV7-9	TRBJ2-1	TRBD1	CASSQGPGQGVSEQFF	TGTGCCAGCAGTCAAGGTCCGGGACAGGGGGTTAGTGAGCAGTTCTTC
NA	TRBV11-2	TRBJ2-7	NA	CASSLEAVSYEQYF	TGTGCCAGCAGCTTAGAGGCAGTATCCTACGAGCAGTACTTC
NA	TRBV7-2	TRBJ1-5	NA	CASSNSFNQPQHF	TGTGCCAGCAGCAACAGCTTCAATCAGCCCCAGCATTTT
NA	TRBV28	TRBJ2-7	NA	CASINPPGGAGEQYF	TGTGCCAGCATTAATCCCCCTGGGGGGGCGGGTGAGCAGTACTTC
NA	TRBV5-1	TRBJ2-3	NA	CASSLGVLDTQYF	TGCGCCAGCAGCTTGGGGGTTCTAGATACGCAGTATTTT
NA	TRBV9	TRBJ1-2	NA	CASSRSPLDGYTF	TGTGCCAGCAGCCGATCACCCCTCGATGGCTACACCTTC
NA	TRBV29-1	TRBJ1-1	NA	CSSLGGGGGAFF	TGCAGCTCCCTCGGTGGCGGGGGTGGAGCTTTCTTT
NA	TRBV5-6	TRBJ2-7	NA	CASSLFPPYEQYF	TGTGCCAGCAGCTTGTTTCCCCCCTACGAGCAGTACTTC
NA	TRBV9	TRBJ1-1	NA	CASSVLGTEAFF	TGTGCCAGCAGCGTGTTGGGCACTGAAGCTTTCTTT
NA	TRBV5-6	TRBJ1-5	NA	CASSLYRSGVNQPQHF	TGTGCCAGCAGCTTGTATAGATCCGGGGTGAACCAGCCCCAGCATTTT